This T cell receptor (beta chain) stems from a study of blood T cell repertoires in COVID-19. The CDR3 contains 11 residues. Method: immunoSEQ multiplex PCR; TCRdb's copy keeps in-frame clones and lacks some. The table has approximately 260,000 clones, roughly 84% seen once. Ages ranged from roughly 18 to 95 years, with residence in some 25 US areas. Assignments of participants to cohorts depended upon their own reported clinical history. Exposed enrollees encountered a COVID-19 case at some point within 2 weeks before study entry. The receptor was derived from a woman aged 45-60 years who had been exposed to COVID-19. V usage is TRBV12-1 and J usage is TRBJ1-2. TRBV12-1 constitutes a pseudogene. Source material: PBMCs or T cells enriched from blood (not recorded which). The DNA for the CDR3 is TGTGCCAGCCTGTTCATCGGTGGCTACACCTTC. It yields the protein CASLFIGGYTF.